The present TCR beta chain was sequenced within a study of T cell responses to AZD1222 COVID-19 vaccine. Points from the study as a whole: Reportedly, close to half of spike-specific TCRs are directed against unmutated variant regions.

The germline V and J ends were trimmed by 5 bases and 5 bases, with 7 bases remaining between them. The CDR3 covers 12 residues. Germline CDR1 and CDR2: LNHDA and SQIVND (reference sequence). Clones were sequenced by immunoSEQ multiplex PCR, and TCRdb holds only the in-frame ones, with some missing. Found here are some 110,000 clones, around 85% of them singletons; the top ten hold roughly 4.3%. Comment on this clone: No antigen is known for it.

This TCR was sampled from an adult in good health. Specimen: peripheral blood, collected on day 0 of MenACWY control vaccination. This chain joins TRBV19 and TRBJ1-5; D gene uncertain. CDR3 bases: TGTGCCAGTAGTCTCGTCTATCAGCCCCAGCATTTT. Translated: CASSLVYQPQHF.